The present entry profiles one TCR beta chain with its context. Study processing details: By means of reference gene primer amplification, nucleated cell counts were estimated. The data were produced by immunoSEQ multiplex PCR, yet TCRdb's version contains in-frame clones alone and is incomplete. V, J and clone size were drawn from that table, and D and trimming were deduced from the DNA. Of around 72,000 clones listed, about 87% were seen once; the top ten hold around 6.4%. The CDR3 is 15 amino acids. V lost 2 bases, J lost 1 base, and 11 bases lay in between. The germline gives CDR1 ENHRY, CDR2 SYGVKD. The data were obtained in a study of blood T cell repertoires in COVID-19. The wider study: Both acute and convalescent COVID-19 samples were obtained from the United States, Italy and Spain. PBMCs, B-cell-depleted T cells, or T cells provided the cDNA or gDNA that made up the material.

This TCR was sampled from a woman in her 70s with acute or convalescent COVID-19. The sequenced material came from peripheral blood. V is TRBV10-3 and J is TRBJ1-1, with a tentative D call TRBD1 (5 bases). The CDR3 protein is CAISELGHSNTEAFF. CDR3 DNA sequence: TGTGCCATCAGTGAGCTTGGACATTCGAACACTGAAGCTTTCTTT.